This entry lists 15 T cell receptor beta chains sequenced from one sample in a study of control samples from healthy donors and cancer patients. TCRdb's copy holds only in-frame clones and misses some; the assay was immunoSEQ multiplex PCR. This table has around 180,000 clones, 85% to 95% appearing once. Sequenced input: blood. The source is a young woman in good health.

The chain employs TRBV7-2 and TRBJ1-6; D unresolved. CDR1 SGHTA and CDR2 FQGNSA come from the germline V gene. Trimming cost V 2 bases and J 10 bases, with 6 bases left between them. The CDR3 has 12 residues. The DNA of the CDR3 is TGTGCCAGCAGCTTAAGGGCCTCACCCCTCCACTTT. Translating gives CASSLRASPLHF. The variable domain in full, with the rest retrieved from reference TRBV7-2 and TRBJ1-6, is GAGVSQSPSNKVTEKGKDVELRCDPISGHTALYWYRQSLGQGLEFLIYFQGNSAPDKSGLPSDRFSAERTGGSVSTLTIQRTQQEDSAVYLCASSLRASPLHFGNGTRLTVT.

The V call is TRBV5-6, the J call TRBJ1-1, with D uncertain. V shed 3 bases and J shed 11 bases, with 11 bases lying between them. Germline CDR1 SGHDT, CDR2 YYEEEE. The length of the CDR3 is 11 residues. The CDR3 protein is CASSSDRQAFF. The CDR3 DNA sequence: TGTGCCAGCAGCTCGGACCGTCAGGCTTTCTTT.

The J gene is TRBJ2-7, the V gene TRBV18, with 14 bases lining up with TRBD2. Germline CDR1 reads KGHSH; CDR2 reads LQKENI. The CDR3 length is 14 residues. The ends lost 5 bases at V and 7 bases at J; junction bases unmatched: 4. The CDR3 sequence: CASSSGLAGVEQYF. For the CDR3, the DNA is TGTGCCAGCTCATCGGGACTAGCGGGAGTGGAGCAGTACTTC.

This chain links TRBV28 with TRBJ1-1; no clear D gene. V was pared by 7 bases and J by 0 bases, with 12 bases between. CDR3 length: 14 amino acids. Germline assignment: CDR1 MDHEN and CDR2 SYDVKM. CDR3: CASTKPEMNTEAFF. The CDR3 DNA sequence: TGTGCCAGCACCAAGCCCGAGATGAACACTGAAGCTTTCTTT.

The chain has TRBV10-3 and TRBJ1-1, with D possibly being TRBD1 (6 bases). The CDR3 contains 14 residues. CDR1 and CDR2 from the germline V gene are ENHRY and SYGVKD. Trimming cost V 3 bases and J 8 bases, with 16 bases left between them. CDR3 nucleotides: TGTGCCATCAGTGACGGTCGGGACATTTGGGAAGCTTTCTTT. Amino acid sequence: CAISDGRDIWEAFF.

This clone was observed a single time. The chain uses TRBV6-5 and TRBJ1-1; 7 bases fit TRBD1. In germline, CDR1 is MNHEY, CDR2 SVGAGI. The CDR3 is 14 amino acids. J was trimmed by 7 bases and V by 9 bases; bases with no gene match: 14. CDR3 in amino acids: CASSGTEVYGEAFF. The CDR3 nucleotides read TGTGCCAGTTCCGGGACAGAAGTTTACGGTGAAGCTTTCTTT.

CDR3 sequence: CASSEYRGMNTEAFF. CDR3 in DNA: TGTGCCAGCAGTGAATACCGGGGAATGAACACTGAAGCTTTCTTT. The chain uses TRBV2 and TRBJ1-1; D ambiguous. The V and J ends lost 2 bases and 0 bases respectively, with 10 bases between them. Germline V lookup: CDR1 SNHLY, CDR2 FYNNEI. This CDR3 contains 15 residues.

On this clone itself: Mismatch with germline at one junction end may stem from a read error. The chain combines TRBV11-3 with TRBJ2-3; D not certain. CDR3 length: 15 residues. Germline V gene sequence: CDR1 SGHNT, CDR2 YENEEA. CDR3 in DNA: TGTGCCAGCGGCTTAGGTGCCTACCCCACAGATACGCAGTATTTT. Translating it yields CASGLGAYPTDTQYF.

V and J are TRBV6-5 and TRBJ2-5, with 9 bases identical to TRBD1. CDR1 MNHEY and CDR2 SVGAGI come from the germline V gene. This CDR3 is 13 amino acids long. After removal of 2 bases from V and 10 bases from J, the junction contained 5 bases not matched to a gene. DNA of the CDR3: TGTGCCAGCAGTTACGCCGACAGGGGGGGCCAGTACTTC. It specifies CASSYADRGGQYF.

The chain uses TRBV12-5 and TRBJ1-3; D unresolved. Trimming took 5 bases from V and 2 from J, leaving 13 bases between them. From germline, CDR1 is LGHNT and CDR2 FRNRAP. The CDR3 has 15 residues. CDR3 DNA: TGTGCTAGTGGTCGAAGCGGTCACGCTGGAAACACCATATATTTT. This gives the protein CASGRSGHAGNTIYF.

The chain combines TRBV18 with TRBJ2-3, with D hard to call. The V end lost 3 bases, the J end lost 5 bases, and 12 bases lay between the germline ends. The CDR3 extends over 14 amino acids. Germline V gene data show CDR1 as KGHSH and CDR2 as LQKENI. The CDR3 reads CASSPGPTGDTQYF. DNA of the CDR3: TGTGCCAGCTCACCCGGCCCTACGGGAGATACGCAGTATTTT.

J is TRBJ1-1 and V is TRBV19; perhaps TRBD1 as D (6 bases). This CDR3 is 15 amino acids long. The V end lost 4 bases, the J end lost 5 bases, and 17 bases lay between the germline ends. Germline V gene lookup returns CDR1 LNHDA and CDR2 SQIVND (reference sequence). The CDR3 here is CASSTTYRDTTEAFF. In nucleotides, the CDR3 is TGTGCCAGTAGTACCACATACCGGGACACGACTGAAGCTTTCTTT.

CDR3 sequence (DNA): TGTGCCAGCAGCTTAGCGGGGCGGACACTATACGAGCAGTACTTC. It codes for CASSLAGRTLYEQYF. The chain has TRBV11-2 and TRBJ2-7; the D gene could be TRBD1 or TRBD2 (5 bases each). The CDR3 extends over 15 amino acids. In germline, CDR1 is SGHAT, CDR2 FQNNGV. Deletions cut 1 base from V and 4 bases from J, with 14 bases between. Full variable domain (remainder filled in from reference TRBV11-2 and TRBJ2-7): EAGVAQSPRYKIIEKRQSVAFWCNPISGHATLYWYQQILGQGPKLLIQFQNNGVVDDSQLPKDRFSAERLKGVDSTLKIQPAKLEDSAVYLCASSLAGRTLYEQYFGPGTRLTVT.

The J gene is TRBJ2-1, the V gene TRBV27, with 7 bases matching TRBD1. J was trimmed by 2 bases and V by 3 bases; bases with no gene match: 1. The CDR3 is made up of 14 amino acids. From germline, CDR1 is MNHEY and CDR2 SMNVEV (reference sequence). CDR3 nucleotides: TGTGCCAGCAGTTTGGGACAGACCTACAATGAGCAGTTCTTC. Its protein product is CASSLGQTYNEQFF.

The J gene is TRBJ2-7, the V gene TRBV19; TRBD1 matches 7 bases. Germline-derived CDR1 and CDR2 are LNHDA and SQIVND (reference sequence). Trimming cost V 7 bases and J 0 bases; bases outside gene matches: 6. The CDR3 length is 14 residues. CDR3 bases: TGTGCCAGTACCGCGACAGGGAGCTCCTACGAGCAGTACTTC. Protein sequence: CASTATGSSYEQYF.